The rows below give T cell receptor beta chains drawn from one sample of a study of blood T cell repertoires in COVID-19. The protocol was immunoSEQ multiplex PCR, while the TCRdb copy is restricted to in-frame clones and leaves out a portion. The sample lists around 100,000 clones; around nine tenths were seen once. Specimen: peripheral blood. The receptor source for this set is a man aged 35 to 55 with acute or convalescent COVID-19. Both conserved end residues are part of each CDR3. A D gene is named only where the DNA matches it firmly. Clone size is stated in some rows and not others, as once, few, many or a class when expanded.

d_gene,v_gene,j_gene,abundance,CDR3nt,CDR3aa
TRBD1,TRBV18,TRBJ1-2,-,TGTGCCAGCTCACCACCTTCACAGGGGGGCTATGGCTACACCTTC,CASSPPSQGGYGYTF
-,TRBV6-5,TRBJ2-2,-,TGTGCCAGCAGTTACCAGGGGCGGAACACCGGGGAGCTGTTTTTT,CASSYQGRNTGELFF
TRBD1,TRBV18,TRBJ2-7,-,TGTGCCAGCTCACCGAAGACAGGGGGCTTATACGAGCAGTACTTC,CASSPKTGGLYEQYF
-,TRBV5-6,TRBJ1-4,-,TGTGCCAGCAGCTTTTCGAGTAATGAAAAACTGTTTTTT,CASSFSSNEKLFF
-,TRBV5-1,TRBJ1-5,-,TGCGCCAGCAGCTTGGCCGGGAGAGGGGATCAGCCCCAGCATTTT,CASSLAGRGDQPQHF
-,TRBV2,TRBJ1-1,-,TGTGCCAGCAGTGAGGAGGGGGGGACTGAAGCTTTCTTT,CASSEEGGTEAFF
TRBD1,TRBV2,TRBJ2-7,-,TGTGCCAGCAGTGATGGGACAGGGGCAAGAGAGCAGTACTTC,CASSDGTGAREQYF
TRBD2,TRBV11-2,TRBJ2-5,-,TGTGCCAGCAGTCGCTGGACTAGCGGGGGACCCAGGGAGACCCAGTACTTC,CASSRWTSGGPRETQYF
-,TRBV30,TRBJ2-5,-,TGTGCCTGGAGTCTCTTAGGGGGTCAAGAGACCCAGTACTTC,CAWSLLGGQETQYF
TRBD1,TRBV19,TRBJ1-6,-,TGTGCCAGTAGTACGACAGGGGAAGGATCACCCCTCCACTTT,CASSTTGEGSPLHF
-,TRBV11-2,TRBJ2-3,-,TGTGCCAGCAGCTTAGGCCACTACACAGATACGCAGTATTTT,CASSLGHYTDTQYF
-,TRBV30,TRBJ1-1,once,TGTGCCTGGAGTGTACTACGGGGTGGCACTGAAGCTTTCTTT,CAWSVLRGGTEAFF
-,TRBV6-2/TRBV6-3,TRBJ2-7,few,TGTGCCAGCAGTTACTTAGCGCCGAGCTCCTACGAGCAGTACTTC,CASSYLAPSSYEQYF
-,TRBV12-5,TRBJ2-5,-,TGTGCTAGTGGTTTGGTCAGGGGTGAGACCCAGTACTTC,CASGLVRGETQYF
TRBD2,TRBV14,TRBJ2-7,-,TGTGCCAGCAGCCCAGGACTAGTCCCCGAGCAGTACTTC,CASSPGLVPEQYF
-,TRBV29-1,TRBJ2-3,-,TGCAGCGTTGAGGGGCGGGGACCTGGCACAGATACGCAGTATTTT,CSVEGRGPGTDTQYF
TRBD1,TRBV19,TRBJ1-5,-,TGTGCCAGTACCCCCCGGGACAGGGGATCGGGGAATCAGCCCCAGCATTTT,CASTPRDRGSGNQPQHF
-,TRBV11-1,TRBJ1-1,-,TGTGCCAGCAGCTTTCCAGGGTTGAACACTGAAGCTTTCTTT,CASSFPGLNTEAFF
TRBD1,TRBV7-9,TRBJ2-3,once,TGTGCCAGCGCCAGAGACAGGGGGAGTTCGGATCGAGATACGCAGTATTTT,CASARDRGSSDRDTQYF
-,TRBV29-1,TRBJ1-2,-,TGCAGCGTGGGGCAGGTACCTAACTATGGCTACACCTTC,CSVGQVPNYGYTF
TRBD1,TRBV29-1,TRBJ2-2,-,TGCAGCGCCGTACCGACAGGGCGGGCCGGGGAGCTGTTTTTT,CSAVPTGRAGELFF
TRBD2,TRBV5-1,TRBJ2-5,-,TGCGCCAGCAGCTTGGATATAGCGGGGGAAGAGACCCAGTACTTC,CASSLDIAGEETQYF
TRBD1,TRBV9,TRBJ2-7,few,TGTGCCAGCAGCCCCGGGCCCCTCCCAGGGGGACAGTATAACGAGCAGTACTTC,CASSPGPLPGGQYNEQYF
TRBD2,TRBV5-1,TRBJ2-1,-,TGCGCCAGCAGCCTAGGGACTAGCGGCCCCAGGGAGCAGTTCTTC,CASSLGTSGPREQFF
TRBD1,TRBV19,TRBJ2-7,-,TGTGCCAGTAGTAACCCCACCGGGACAGGATTCCACGAGCAGTACTTC,CASSNPTGTGFHEQYF
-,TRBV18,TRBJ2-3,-,TGTGCCAGCTCACCACGGGGCCGGGCGATGACTAGCACAGATACGCAGTATTTT,CASSPRGRAMTSTDTQYF
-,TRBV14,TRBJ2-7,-,TGTGCCAGCAGTCCCCTTTCCCGGGACGAGCAGTACTTC,CASSPLSRDEQYF
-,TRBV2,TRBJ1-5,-,TGTGCCAGCACAGGTTCAAGCAATCAGCCCCAGCATTTT,CASTGSSNQPQHF
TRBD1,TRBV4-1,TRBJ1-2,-,TGCGCCAGCAGCCAGGCGGGACAGGGGGCTGGTGGCTACACCTTC,CASSQAGQGAGGYTF
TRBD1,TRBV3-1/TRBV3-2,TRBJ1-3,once,TGTGCCAGCAGCCCTACAGGGGCTGGAAACACCATATATTTT,CASSPTGAGNTIYF
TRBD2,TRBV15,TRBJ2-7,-,TGTGCCACCAGCAGAGATCGAACTAGCGGGCCCAACTACGAGCAGTACTTC,CATSRDRTSGPNYEQYF
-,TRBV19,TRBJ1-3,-,TGTGCCAGTAGTAAACAGATTGGAAACACCATATATTTT,CASSKQIGNTIYF
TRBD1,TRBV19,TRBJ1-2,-,TGTGCCAGTAGTATAAGAGGTACAGGGGCCGAATATGGCTACACCTTC,CASSIRGTGAEYGYTF
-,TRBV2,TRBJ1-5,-,TGTGCCAGCAAGGAGCGGGGAGATTGGAGCAATCAGCCCCAGCATTTT,CASKERGDWSNQPQHF
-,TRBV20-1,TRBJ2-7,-,TGCAGTGCTAGTCGGGTGGGAGACGAGCAGTACTTC,CSASRVGDEQYF
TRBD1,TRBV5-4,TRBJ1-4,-,TGTGCCAGCAGCTTGGGCGGGACAGGGAATGAAAAACTGTTTTTT,CASSLGGTGNEKLFF
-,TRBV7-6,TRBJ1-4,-,TGTGCCAGCAGCACCTCGGCGGGGGTGTACGAAAAACTGTTTTTT,CASSTSAGVYEKLFF
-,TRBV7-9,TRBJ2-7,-,TGTGCCAGCAGCTTAGGACAGGTCTACGAGCAGTACTTC,CASSLGQVYEQYF
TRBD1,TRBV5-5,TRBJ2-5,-,TGTGCCAGCAGCTTCAATACCGGGACAGGGGGTCGGGAGACCCAGTACTTC,CASSFNTGTGGRETQYF
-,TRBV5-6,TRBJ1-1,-,TGTGCCAGCAGCTTGCCAGTTTTTGGCACTGAAGCTTTCTTT,CASSLPVFGTEAFF
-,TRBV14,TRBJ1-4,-,TGTGCCAGCAGCATCCGTCTAAACGAAAAACTGTTTTTT,CASSIRLNEKLFF
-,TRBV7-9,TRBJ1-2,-,TGTGCCAGCAGACTTAACTCCGGAGGGGACGACTACACCTTC,CASRLNSGGDDYTF
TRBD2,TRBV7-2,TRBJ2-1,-,TGTGCCAGCAGCCAGGGACTAGCGGCTAACAATGAGCAGTTCTTC,CASSQGLAANNEQFF
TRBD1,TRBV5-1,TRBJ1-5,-,TGCGCCAGCAGCCCTGGGACAGGGAGAAGTCAGCCCCAGCATTTT,CASSPGTGRSQPQHF
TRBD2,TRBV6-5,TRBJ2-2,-,TGTGCCAGCATAAAGCGGGGGAACACCGGGGAGCTGTTTTTT,CASIKRGNTGELFF
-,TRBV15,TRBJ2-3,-,TGTGCCACCAGCACCCGAAGGACTGGCGGCCGCACAGATACGCAGTATTTT,CATSTRRTGGRTDTQYF
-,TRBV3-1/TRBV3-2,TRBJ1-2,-,TGTGCCAGCAGCTCCCGTGCCAGGGGACGCTACACCTTC,CASSSRARGRYTF
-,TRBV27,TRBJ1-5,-,TGTGCCAGCAGCAAGACAGCGAGCATTAATAGCAATCAGCCCCAGCATTTT,CASSKTASINSNQPQHF
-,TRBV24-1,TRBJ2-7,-,TGTGCCACCACCACACCGTCCTACGAGCAGTACTTC,CATTTPSYEQYF
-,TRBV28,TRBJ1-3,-,TGTGCCAGCAGTTTTAGTTCGAGGGCAAGACTTGGAAACACCATATATTTT,CASSFSSRARLGNTIYF
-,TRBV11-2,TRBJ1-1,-,TGTGCCAGCAGCTCTCTACAGCTAATGAACACTGAAGCTTTCTTT,CASSSLQLMNTEAFF
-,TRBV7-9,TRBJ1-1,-,TGTGCCAGCAGCTCAGGGTCTCTGGGGACTGAAGCTTTCTTT,CASSSGSLGTEAFF
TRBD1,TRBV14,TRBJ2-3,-,TGTGCCAGCAGCGTCGGGACAGGGGGGACAGATACGCAGTATTTT,CASSVGTGGTDTQYF